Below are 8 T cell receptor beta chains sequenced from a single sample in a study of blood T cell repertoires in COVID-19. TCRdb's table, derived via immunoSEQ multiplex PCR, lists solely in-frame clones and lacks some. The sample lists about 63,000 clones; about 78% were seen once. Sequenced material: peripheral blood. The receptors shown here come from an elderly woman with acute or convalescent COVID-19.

This CDR3 reads CASTPGPGNEKLFF. The CDR3 region has the DNA TGCGCCAGCACCCCGGGTCCGGGGAATGAAAAACTGTTTTTT. The rearrangement links TRBV5-1 to TRBJ1-4; the D is unclear. Trimming took 6 bases from V and 5 from J, leaving 14 bases between them. The CDR3 has 14 residues. CDR1 is SGHRS, CDR2 YFSETQ, per germline.

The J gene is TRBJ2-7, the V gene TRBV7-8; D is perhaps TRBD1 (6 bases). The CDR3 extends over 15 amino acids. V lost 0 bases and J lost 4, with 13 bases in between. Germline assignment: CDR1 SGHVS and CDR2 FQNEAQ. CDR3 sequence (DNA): TGTGCCAGCAGCTTAGCAGTTTCAGGGGAATACGAGCAGTACTTC. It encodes CASSLAVSGEYEQYF.

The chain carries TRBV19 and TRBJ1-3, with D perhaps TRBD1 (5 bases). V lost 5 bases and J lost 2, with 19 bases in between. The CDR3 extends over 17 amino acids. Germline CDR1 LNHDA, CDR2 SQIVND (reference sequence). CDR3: CASSPTRRREAGNTIYF. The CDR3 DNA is TGTGCCAGTAGTCCTACGCGCCGCAGGGAAGCTGGAAACACCATATATTTT.

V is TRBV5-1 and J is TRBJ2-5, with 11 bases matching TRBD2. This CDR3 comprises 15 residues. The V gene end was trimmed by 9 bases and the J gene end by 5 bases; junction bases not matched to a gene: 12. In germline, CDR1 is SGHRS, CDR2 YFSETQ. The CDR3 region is CATQVAGGPGETQYF. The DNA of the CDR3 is TGCGCCACCCAGGTAGCGGGAGGGCCGGGGGAGACCCAGTACTTC.

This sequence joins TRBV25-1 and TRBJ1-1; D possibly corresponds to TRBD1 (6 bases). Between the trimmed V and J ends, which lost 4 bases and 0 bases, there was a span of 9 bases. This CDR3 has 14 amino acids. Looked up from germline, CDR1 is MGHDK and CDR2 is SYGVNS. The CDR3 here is CASSVGTLNTEAFF. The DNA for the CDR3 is TGTGCCAGCAGTGTCGGGACACTGAACACTGAAGCTTTCTTT.

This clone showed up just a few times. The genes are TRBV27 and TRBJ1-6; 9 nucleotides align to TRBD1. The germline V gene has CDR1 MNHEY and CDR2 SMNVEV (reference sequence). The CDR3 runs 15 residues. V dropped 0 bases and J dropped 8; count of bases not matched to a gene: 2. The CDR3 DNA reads TGTGCCAGCAGTTTATCGGACAGGGGTTATTCACCCCTCCACTTT. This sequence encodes CASSLSDRGYSPLHF.

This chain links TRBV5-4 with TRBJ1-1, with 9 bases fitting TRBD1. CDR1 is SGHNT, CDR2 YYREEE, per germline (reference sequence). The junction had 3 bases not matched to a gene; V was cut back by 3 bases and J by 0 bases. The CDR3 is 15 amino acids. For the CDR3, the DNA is TGTGCCAGCAGCTCAGGACAGGGGATGAACACTGAAGCTTTCTTT. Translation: CASSSGQGMNTEAFF.

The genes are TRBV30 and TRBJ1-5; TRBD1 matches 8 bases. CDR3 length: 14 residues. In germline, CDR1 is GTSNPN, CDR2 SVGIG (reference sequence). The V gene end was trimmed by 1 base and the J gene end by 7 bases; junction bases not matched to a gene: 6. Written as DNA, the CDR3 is TGTGCCTGGAGTGGGACAGGGAAAAGGCAGCCCCAGCATTTT. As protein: CAWSGTGKRQPQHF.